This T cell receptor (beta chain) was identified during a study of beta chain features in type 1 diabetes. Of the isolated RNA, all was reverse transcribed, and so the sequenced material was expressed TCRB transcripts. Generated by immunoSEQ multiplex PCR, the TCRdb table keeps only in-frame clones and is missing some. The sample yields 200,000 to 250,000 clones, around 9.6% seen once. The clonotype comes from a woman under 30 in good health. The specimen was naive CD4+ T cells from blood.

This chain's CDR3 is CASSLAGRDKDTQYF. The CDR3 DNA follows: TGTGCCAGCAGCTTGGCGGGCAGGGATAAAGATACGCAGTATTTT. The V call is TRBV5-4, the J call TRBJ2-3; D is possibly TRBD1 (5 bases). Deletions cut 0 bases from V and 5 bases from J, with 13 bases between. The length of the CDR3 is 15 residues. The germline CDR1 and CDR2 sequences are SGHNT and YYREEE (reference sequence). The whole variable domain, remainder taken from reference TRBV5-4 and TRBJ2-3, is ETGVTQSPTHLIKTRGQQVTLRCSSQSGHNTVSWYQQALGQGPQFIFQYYREEENGRGNFPPRFSGLQFPNYSSELNVNALELDDSALYLCASSLAGRDKDTQYFGPGTRLTVL.